This T cell receptor beta chain was documented in a study of blood T cell repertoires in COVID-19. Study overall: Acute-phase and convalescent COVID-19 samples originated in the United States, Italy and Spain.

CDR3 length equals 14 residues. V dropped 5 bases and J dropped 5 bases, with 15 bases sitting between them. The germline V gene encodes CDR1 MNHNY and CDR2 SVGAGI (reference sequence). Authors' methods: Amplification with reference gene primers provided the estimates of nucleated cell counts. Clones were sequenced by immunoSEQ multiplex PCR, and TCRdb holds only the in-frame ones, with some missing. That table furnishes V, J and clone size, whereas the DNA furnished D and trimming. The repertoire consists of 200,000 to 250,000 clones, with roughly 86% occurring once and the leading ten covering under 2%.

V and J are TRBV6-6 and TRBJ1-1; D unresolved. This TCR was sampled from a woman aged 55-70 years who had recovered from COVID-19. The source material was peripheral blood. The CDR3 region is CASSQTPPGTEAFF. The CDR3, as DNA: TGTGCCAGCAGTCAGACCCCCCCGGGAACTGAAGCTTTCTTT.